This T cell receptor (beta chain) derives from a study of cytomegalovirus exposure and HLA in healthy donors. The assay was immunoSEQ multiplex PCR, and TCRdb's table has in-frame clones only and misses some. In the table there are around 300,000 clones, over 75% of which are singletons. The CDR3 is 13 residues long. The V gene's germline CDR1 is GTSNPN and CDR2 SVGIG (reference sequence). The V and J ends lost 2 bases and 1 base respectively, with 8 bases between them. The chain uses TRBV30 and TRBJ2-5; TRBD2 is a possible D gene (5 bases). The sample taken for sequencing was PBMCs. The TCR comes from a man aged 25-40 years in good health and CMV-seronegative. CDR3: CAWSPGLQETQYF. In nucleotides, the CDR3 is TGTGCCTGGAGTCCAGGACTCCAAGAGACCCAGTACTTC.